This TCR beta chain was identified during a study of blood T cell repertoires in COVID-19. V lost 4 bases to trimming and J lost 1 base, with 14 bases between them. The CDR3 is 16 residues long. CDR1 is KGHDR and CDR2 is SFDVKD in the germline V gene. Only in-frame clones appear in the TCRdb table, and some are missing; sequencing was by immunoSEQ multiplex PCR. Seen here are roughly 250,000 clones, over 75% observed once, and the top ten hold about 0.74%. The sequence was collected from a woman aged 25 to 39 with acute or convalescent COVID-19. The sequenced material came from peripheral blood. J is TRBJ2-3 and V is TRBV24-1, with D perhaps matching TRBD1 (6 bases). The DNA of the CDR3 is TGTGCCACCAGTGACCCTGACAGGACCGGCACAGATACGCAGTATTTT. The encoded protein is CATSDPDRTGTDTQYF.